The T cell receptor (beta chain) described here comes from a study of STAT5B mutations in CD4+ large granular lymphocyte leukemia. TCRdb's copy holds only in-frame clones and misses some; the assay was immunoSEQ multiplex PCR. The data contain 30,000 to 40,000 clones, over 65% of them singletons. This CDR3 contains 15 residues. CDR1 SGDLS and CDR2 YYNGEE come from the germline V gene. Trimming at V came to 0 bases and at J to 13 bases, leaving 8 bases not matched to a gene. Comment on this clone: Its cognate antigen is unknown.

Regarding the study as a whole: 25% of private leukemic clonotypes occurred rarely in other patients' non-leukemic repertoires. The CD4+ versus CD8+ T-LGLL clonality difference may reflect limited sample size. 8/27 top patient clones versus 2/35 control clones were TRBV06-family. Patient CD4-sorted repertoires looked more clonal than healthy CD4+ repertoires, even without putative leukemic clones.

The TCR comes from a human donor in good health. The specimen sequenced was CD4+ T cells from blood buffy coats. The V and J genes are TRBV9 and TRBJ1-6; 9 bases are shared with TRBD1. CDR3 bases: TGTGCCAGCAGCGTAGGGATGGACAGGGGCTCCCCCCTCCACTTT. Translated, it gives CASSVGMDRGSPLHF.